The 18 T cell receptor beta chains reported below all come from one sample, sequenced in a study of blood T cell repertoires in COVID-19 (dated by TCRdb to between 2020 and 2021). Preparation of the library involved the immunoSEQ multiplex PCR assay. TCRdb mirrors the immuneACCESS table, restricted to in-frame sequences. Some clones are absent from its copies; in checked studies, under half trace to an unresolved V gene, and the reason for the others is unknown. Across this sample there are tens of thousands of clones, with approximately 80% seen only once. The ten largest clones capture 7.5% to 8.5% of the sample. Specimen: peripheral blood. The source of these receptors is a human donor in a cohort sampled during active COVID-19.

V gene TRBV11-1 combines with J gene TRBJ2-7; 7 positions match TRBD2. The CDR3 is 14 amino acids. Germline V gene lookup returns CDR1 SGHAT and CDR2 FQDESV (reference sequence). Trimming removed 1 base from V and 2 bases from J; junction bases left unmatched: 2. The CDR3 region is CASSLVGGTYEQYF. DNA of the CDR3: TGTGCCAGCAGCTTAGTGGGGGGGACCTACGAGCAGTACTTC.

This chain connects TRBV28 to TRBJ1-2; D call uncertain. CDR1 and CDR2 (germline): MDHEN, SYDVKM. V was shortened by 3 bases and J by 2 bases, with 4 bases between the two germline ends. The CDR3 sequence is 12 residues long. The CDR3 here is CASSLRNYGYTF. Here the CDR3 DNA reads TGTGCCAGCAGTTTGAGGAACTATGGCTACACCTTC.

CDR3 amino acids: CATSDGASTRVGAGELFF. CDR3 bases: TGTGCCACCAGTGATGGTGCTAGCACACGAGTCGGCGCCGGGGAGCTGTTTTTT. The chain employs TRBV24-1 and TRBJ2-2; D perhaps matches TRBD2 (5 bases). CDR3 length: 18 amino acids. Trimming took 3 bases from V and 6 from J, leaving 22 bases between them. Per the germline V gene, CDR1 is KGHDR and CDR2 is SFDVKD.

This clone was counted a single time. This chain uses TRBV4-3 with TRBJ2-3; D is uncertain. The germline V gene has CDR1 LGHNA and CDR2 YSLEER. Trimming pared 0 bases from V and 1 base from J, leaving 5 bases between. The CDR3 runs 14 residues. The CDR3 loop reads CASSQDTGTDTQYF. The CDR3 DNA follows: TGCGCCAGCAGCCAAGATACTGGCACAGATACGCAGTATTTT.

The chain links TRBV24-1 to TRBJ1-2; TRBD1 might be the D (6 bases). V lost 4 bases to trimming and J lost 5 bases, with 10 bases between them. This CDR3 has 13 residues. Germline assignment: CDR1 KGHDR and CDR2 SFDVKD. The CDR3 DNA reads as TGTGCCACCAGTGACCCACAGGGATATGGCTACACCTTC. Its translation: CATSDPQGYGYTF.

The chain carries TRBV11-3 and TRBJ2-7; a possible D gene is TRBD2 (7 bases). Germline CDR1 is SGHNT and CDR2 is YENEEA. This CDR3 has 15 residues. V lost 3 bases and J 3 bases, leaving 15 bases between the germline ends. This CDR3 is CASSFQGRAGYEQYF. The DNA for the CDR3 is TGTGCCAGCAGCTTTCAGGGGAGGGCCGGCTACGAGCAGTACTTC.

This clone occurred once. The chain employs TRBV7-9 and TRBJ2-6; 13 bases agree with TRBD2. Germline-derived CDR1 and CDR2 are SEHNR and FQNEAQ (reference sequence). The J segment lost 2 bases and the V segment lost 4 bases, leaving 5 bases of the junction unmatched. There are 18 residues in the CDR3. CDR3 nucleotides: TGTGCCAGCAGCTCCAGGACTAGCGGGAGTACTGGGGCCAACGTCCTGACTTTC. Its protein is CASSSRTSGSTGANVLTF.

In DNA, the CDR3 is TGCGCCAGCAGCCGGGTCTCGGAAGCCGAGCAGTACTTC. Translation gives CASSRVSEAEQYF. The chain has TRBV5-1 and TRBJ2-7; D not certain. CDR3 length: 13 residues. CDR1 is SGHRS, CDR2 YFSETQ, per germline. The V end was cut by 4 bases, the J end by 6 bases, with 14 bases between.

This clone is a singleton in its sample. The chain has TRBV29-1 and TRBJ1-2, with 8 bases lining up with TRBD1. The CDR3 runs 13 residues. From germline, CDR1 is SQVTM and CDR2 ANQGSEA. The V and J ends lost 3 bases and 2 bases, in that order; junction bases with no gene match: 2. The DNA of the CDR3 is TGCAGCGTTGAGGACAGGGTGAACTATGGCTACACCTTC. Translating it yields CSVEDRVNYGYTF.

The genes are TRBV18 and TRBJ2-7; 9 bases align to TRBD2. Germline V lookup: CDR1 KGHSH, CDR2 LQKENI. This CDR3 has 15 residues. V shed 3 bases and J 3 bases; nucleotides not matched to a gene: 6. The DNA of the CDR3 is TGTGCCAGCTCACCGGGGGTAGCGGGAGTCTACGAGCAGTACTTC. It translates to CASSPGVAGVYEQYF.

CDR3 sequence: CASSQTGPNSPLHF. CDR3 nucleotides: TGTGCCAGCAGCCAGACAGGCCCTAATTCACCCCTCCACTTT. The chain combines TRBV11-3 with TRBJ1-6; the D gene is possibly TRBD1 (6 bases). There are 14 residues in the CDR3. Trimming cost V 5 bases and J 6 bases, with 11 bases left between them. Germline assignment: CDR1 SGHNT and CDR2 YENEEA. Full variable domain (outside the CDR3, taken from reference TRBV11-3 and TRBJ1-6): EAGVVQSPRYKIIEKKQPVAFWCNPISGHNTLYWYLQNLGQGPELLIRYENEEAVDDSQLPKDRFSAERLKGVDSTLKIQPAELGDSAVYLCASSQTGPNSPLHFGNGTRLTVT.

This chain links TRBV25-1 with TRBJ1-1; tentatively, D is TRBD1 (6 bases). The CDR3 is 12 residues long. Germline V lookup: CDR1 MGHDK, CDR2 SYGVNS. V shed 6 bases and J shed 4 bases, with 9 bases lying between them. The CDR3 DNA follows: TGTGCCAGCAGAAGAGGGGGCACTGAAGCTTTCTTT. This codes for CASRRGGTEAFF.

The CDR3 nucleotides read TGTGCCAGCAGCGTAGGGGCGGACACGTCCTACGAGCAGTACTTC. It codes for CASSVGADTSYEQYF. The rearrangement joins TRBV9 to TRBJ2-7; a possible D gene is TRBD1 (5 bases). V gave up 0 bases and J gave up 1 base, with 11 bases separating them. CDR1 is SGDLS and CDR2 is YYNGEE in the germline V gene. The CDR3 contains 15 residues.

This chain connects TRBV3-1 (or the pseudogene TRBV3-2) to TRBJ2-7; 11 bases match TRBD1. After removal of 2 bases from V and 6 bases from J, the junction contained 3 bases not matched to a gene. Germline CDR1 is LGHDT and CDR2 is YNNKEL (reference sequence). CDR3 length equals 14 residues. The CDR3 sequence: CASSQRDRGGEQYF. In DNA, the CDR3 is TGTGCCAGCAGCCAAAGGGACAGGGGGGGCGAGCAGTACTTC.

This chain connects TRBV24-1 to TRBJ2-1, with unresolved D. Germline V gene sequence: CDR1 KGHDR, CDR2 SFDVKD. V dropped 5 bases and J dropped 4 bases, with 8 bases sitting between them. The CDR3 extends over 13 amino acids. The CDR3 sequence is CATSGGTYNEQFF. The CDR3 region has the DNA TGTGCCACCAGTGGAGGTACGTACAATGAGCAGTTCTTC.

This clone was recorded a few times. The V gene is TRBV7-2, the J gene TRBJ1-4, with D tentatively TRBD1 (5 bases). V was pared by 2 bases and J by 0 bases, with 16 bases between. Germline V gene sequence: CDR1 SGHTA, CDR2 FQGNSA. This CDR3 contains 18 residues. Written as DNA, the CDR3 is TGTGCCAGCAGCTTATTCGGCCTACACAGGACAACTAATGAAAAACTGTTTTTT. This codes for CASSLFGLHRTTNEKLFF.

The chain joins TRBV18 to TRBJ1-2; no clear D gene. Germline V gene lookup returns CDR1 KGHSH and CDR2 LQKENI. V lost 3 bases, J lost 4 bases, and 9 bases lay in between. The CDR3 is 13 residues long. In DNA, the CDR3 is TGTGCCAGCTCACCGGAATCGGGCTATGGCTACACCTTC. Translating gives CASSPESGYGYTF.

This clone showed up just once. The rearrangement links TRBV18 to TRBJ2-1, with TRBD2 identical over 9 bases. The CDR3 extends over 17 amino acids. Trimming at V came to 1 base and at J to 5 bases, leaving 9 bases not matched to a gene. Germline V gives CDR1 KGHSH, CDR2 LQKENI. The CDR3 is CASSPREAGGGDNEQFF. The DNA for the CDR3 is TGTGCCAGCTCACCACGGGAAGCGGGAGGAGGGGACAATGAGCAGTTCTTC.